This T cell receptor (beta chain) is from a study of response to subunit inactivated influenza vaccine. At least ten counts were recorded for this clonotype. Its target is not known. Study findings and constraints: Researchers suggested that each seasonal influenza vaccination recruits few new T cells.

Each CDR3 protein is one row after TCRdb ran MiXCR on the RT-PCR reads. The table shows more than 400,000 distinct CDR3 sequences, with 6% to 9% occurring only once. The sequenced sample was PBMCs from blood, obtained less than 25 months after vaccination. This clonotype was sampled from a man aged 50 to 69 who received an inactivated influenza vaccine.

CDR3 region: CASSPQQETQYF. The CDR3 coding sequence is TGTGCCAGCTCACCACAGCAAGAGACCCAGTACTTC. The rearrangement links TRBV18 to TRBJ2-5; D gene unclear. Deletions cut 1 base from V and 2 bases from J, with 2 bases between. CDR1 KGHSH and CDR2 LQKENI come from the germline V gene. CDR3 length: 12 amino acids.